A selection of T cell receptor beta chains follows, all from one sample in a study of blood T cell repertoires in COVID-19. Profiling relied on immunoSEQ multiplex PCR, and the TCRdb table lists in-frame clones only, not all of them. The repertoire consists of some 170,000 clones, with 75% to 90% occurring once and the leading ten covering under 8%. The specimen sequenced was PBMCs or T cells enriched from blood (not recorded which). Receptors were obtained from a man in his forties who had recovered from COVID-19. Both conserved end residues are part of each CDR3. The D gene is left open where the match is weak. The size of a clone is reported for some rows only, either as once, few or many, or as a class for expanded clones.

>-|TRBV24-1|TRBD1|TRBJ2-7
TGTGCCACCAGTGTCGGGACAGGGGGAGAGCAGTACTTC
CATSVGTGGEQYF
>-|TRBV6-5|TRBD1|TRBJ2-1
TGTGCCAGTCAGGACAGGGGGTGGAATGAGCAGTTCTTC
CASQDRGWNEQFF
>-|TRBV28|-|TRBJ2-2
TGTGCCAGCAGTCTCCCCGTTCGCCTTGAGGACACCGGGGAGCTGTTTTTT
CASSLPVRLEDTGELFF
>-|TRBV5-1|-|TRBJ2-3
TGCGCCAGCAGCCGACAGGCCGAGGGGGATACGCAGTATTTT
CASSRQAEGDTQYF
>once|TRBV28|-|TRBJ1-2
TGTGCCAGCAGTCTCTTCTCCGGGGGTGGCTACACCTTC
CASSLFSGGGYTF
>-|TRBV6-6|-|TRBJ2-3
TGTGCCAGCAGTCCCCACAAACAGGGAATAGGCACAGATACGCAGTATTTT
CASSPHKQGIGTDTQYF
>-|TRBV10-1|-|TRBJ2-7
TGCGCCCCGCGCTCGGCAGGCGATACCACCTACGAGCAGTACTTC
CAPRSAGDTTYEQYF
>-|TRBV11-2|-|TRBJ1-1
TGTGCCAGCAGCCGAACCAATTCGGCTGAAGCTTTCTTT
CASSRTNSAEAFF
>many|TRBV30|-|TRBJ1-4
TGTGCCTGGAGAGGTATGGAGATTAATGAAAAACTGTTTTTT
CAWRGMEINEKLFF
>-|TRBV30|TRBD2|TRBJ2-7
TGTGCCTGGACGCGGGAGTCCTCCTACGAGCAGTACTTC
CAWTRESSYEQYF
>once|TRBV7-2|TRBD1|TRBJ2-3
TGTGCCAGCAGGGATAACAGGGGTTTCTCAGATACGCAGTATTTT
CASRDNRGFSDTQYF
>-|TRBV6-5|-|TRBJ1-5
TGTGCCAGCAGTCCTACGGTGGACTGGCCCCAGCATTTT
CASSPTVDWPQHF
>-|TRBV7-8|-|TRBJ1-2
TGTGCCAGCAGCGCCCAGGTGGCGAACCGGAACTATGGCTACACCTTC
CASSAQVANRNYGYTF
>-|TRBV5-1|-|TRBJ1-4
TGCGCCAGCAGCTTACAGGGTAATGAAAAACTGTTTTTT
CASSLQGNEKLFF
>-|TRBV18|TRBD1|TRBJ2-7
TGTGCCAGCTCACGGTCGACAGGGGGCATCGACTACGAGCAGTACTTC
CASSRSTGGIDYEQYF
>-|TRBV6-6|-|TRBJ1-2
TGTGCCAGCAGTACATCCCTTGGGGGGGCGCGTGGCTACACCTTC
CASSTSLGGARGYTF
>-|TRBV29-1|TRBD1|TRBJ1-2
TGCAGCGTCGGGGGACAGAATTATGGCTACACCTTC
CSVGGQNYGYTF
>-|TRBV2|-|TRBJ2-6
TGTGCCAGCAGTTTCAGTATCTCTGGGGCCAACGTCCTGACTTTC
CASSFSISGANVLTF
>-|TRBV27|TRBD1|TRBJ2-6
TGTGCCAGCAGTTTACTCCGGACAGGGCCCTCTGGGGCCAACGTCCTGACTTTC
CASSLLRTGPSGANVLTF
>-|TRBV11-2|-|TRBJ1-2
TGTGCCAGCAGCTTAGACCCAGTCAACTATGGCTACACCTTC
CASSLDPVNYGYTF
>-|TRBV2|-|TRBJ1-1
TGTGCCAGCAGTACCAGACAGGTTGAAGCTTTCTTT
CASSTRQVEAFF
>-|TRBV10-2|-|TRBJ1-1
TGCGCCAGCAGTGAAAATGGGGGGACTGAAGCTTTCTTT
CASSENGGTEAFF
>once|TRBV28|-|TRBJ1-1
TGTGCCAGCAGTTCCAAGGACTCACCTAAAGGGAGCACTGAAGCTTTCTTT
CASSSKDSPKGSTEAFF
>-|TRBV28|-|TRBJ1-4
TGTGCCAGCAGTTTCCCGCGAACTAATGAAAAACTGTTTTTT
CASSFPRTNEKLFF
>once|TRBV7-8|-|TRBJ2-2
TGTGCCAGCAGCTTCACGACTAGCACCGGGGAGCTGTTTTTT
CASSFTTSTGELFF
>once|TRBV5-1|-|TRBJ1-1
TGCGCCAGCAGCTTGGCCGGGAAGGTGAACACTGAAGCTTTCTTT
CASSLAGKVNTEAFF
>-|TRBV18|-|TRBJ2-1
TGTGCCAGCGGGCTCGACAATGAGCAGTTCTTC
CASGLDNEQFF
>-|TRBV7-6|-|TRBJ2-2
TGTGCCAGCAGCGTCGGACTGCCGGACACCGGGGAGCTGTTTTTT
CASSVGLPDTGELFF
>-|TRBV15|TRBD1|TRBJ2-7
TGTGCCACCAGCAGAGGGAAGGGACAGTCCTACGAGCAGTACTTC
CATSRGKGQSYEQYF
>-|TRBV5-1|TRBD1|TRBJ2-2
TGCGCCAGCAGACAAAGGGGGCGGACCGGGGAGCTGTTTTTT
CASRQRGRTGELFF
>-|TRBV7-8|-|TRBJ1-2
TGTGCCAGCAGCCTACGAATCCCGGGTTCCCTCAACTATGGCTACACCTTC
CASSLRIPGSLNYGYTF
>-|TRBV5-1|-|TRBJ1-1
TGCGCCAGCAGCTTGGGCGGGAGGACTGAAGCTTTCTTT
CASSLGGRTEAFF
>once|TRBV30|-|TRBJ2-3
TGTGCCTGCTATGTCGGGACACAGAGCACAGATACGCAGTATTTT
CACYVGTQSTDTQYF
>once|TRBV30|TRBD1|TRBJ2-5
TGTGCCTTTTTTGAGGGACAGGGGGTGACCCCCAAAGAGACCCAGTACTTC
CAFFEGQGVTPKETQYF
>-|TRBV29-1|-|TRBJ2-1
TGCAGCGTTATAAGGGGGCTGCGGAGGGACAATGAGCAGTTCTTC
CSVIRGLRRDNEQFF
>few|TRBV6-2/TRBV6-3|TRBD1|TRBJ1-1
TGTGCCAGCAGTTACTCACAGGGGACAGGGAACACTGAAGCTTTCTTT
CASSYSQGTGNTEAFF
>-|TRBV2|TRBD1|TRBJ1-3
TGTGCCAGCAGTATACAGGGGAACTCTGGAAACACCATATATTTT
CASSIQGNSGNTIYF
>-|TRBV18|-|TRBJ2-1
TGTGCCAGCTCGCCGGACAGCAATGAGCAGTTCTTC
CASSPDSNEQFF
>-|TRBV13|TRBD2|TRBJ2-1
TGTGCCAGCAGCCCGAACCCTAGCGGGGGGACCGACAATGAGCAGTTCTTC
CASSPNPSGGTDNEQFF
>few|TRBV10-2|-|TRBJ1-6
TGCGCCAGCAGTGAGTCGCCACCCGCAGTCGTTTCACCCCTCCACTTT
CASSESPPAVVSPLHF
>few|TRBV3-1/TRBV3-2|TRBD1|TRBJ1-3
TGTGCCAGCAGCCAAGAATGGGGGACAGGGGCAAACACCATATATTTT
CASSQEWGTGANTIYF
>-|TRBV5-1|TRBD1|TRBJ1-4
TGCGCCAGCAAACCCGGGACAGGCTATAATGAAAAACTGTTTTTT
CASKPGTGYNEKLFF
>-|TRBV7-3|-|TRBJ1-2
TGTGCCAGCAGCGCCGGAGGAGGGAACAACTATGGCTACACCTTC
CASSAGGGNNYGYTF
>-|TRBV29-1|-|TRBJ2-5
TGCAGCGTTTCCCTTGACAGGTTCGGCGAGACCCAGTACTTC
CSVSLDRFGETQYF
>-|TRBV28|-|TRBJ2-1
TGTGCCAGCATTAGTAGTGGTGAGCAGTTCTTC
CASISSGEQFF
>-|TRBV28|-|TRBJ1-5
TGTGCCAGCAAAAACCGCGGAGGGGGCAATCAGCCCCAGCATTTT
CASKNRGGGNQPQHF
>-|TRBV21-1|-|TRBJ1-1
TGTGCCAGCAGCAAAGCACGGGACATGAACACTGAAGCTTTCTTT
CASSKARDMNTEAFF
>-|TRBV10-3|-|TRBJ2-4
TGTGCCATCAGTGGAACAGGGACCAAAAACATTCAGTACTTC
CAISGTGTKNIQYF
>-|TRBV9|-|TRBJ1-2
TGTGCCAGCAGCCGCGCAGGGAACCCCTATGGCTACACCTTC
CASSRAGNPYGYTF
>-|TRBV13|TRBD2|TRBJ2-1
TGTGCCAGCAGCTCCGCTCGGGACTACAGAAACAATGAGCAGTTCTTC
CASSSARDYRNNEQFF
>-|TRBV20-1|-|TRBJ1-2
TGCAGTGCTAGTCCCACAGGAGTTGAGGGCTACACCTTC
CSASPTGVEGYTF
>-|TRBV5-1|TRBD2|TRBJ2-3
TGCGCCAGCAGTATGAGCGGGGTACCAACAGATACGCAGTATTTT
CASSMSGVPTDTQYF
>once|TRBV18|TRBD1|TRBJ2-2
TGTGCCAGCTCACCGAGGGGGCAGGCGGCGGGGGAGCTGTTTTTT
CASSPRGQAAGELFF
>medium-sized|TRBV11-2|TRBD1|TRBJ1-3
TGTGCCAGCAGCTCCCAGGCAGGGGGCCGTGGAAACACCATATATTTT
CASSSQAGGRGNTIYF